A single sample gave rise to the 8 T cell receptor beta chains below, sequenced in a study of blood T cells in healthy people across ages. For the second PCR, which ran for about 7 to 12 cycles, a sample-barcoded 5' primer and a J-beta primer mix were used. TCRdb redid the calling of the 5' RACE reads with MiXCR, one entry per CDR3 protein. The repertoire holds hundreds of thousands of distinct CDR3 sequences, with over 20% as singletons. Sequencing was performed on blood. All receptors derive from a man between 65 and 85 years old in good health.

The chain links TRBV20-1 to TRBJ2-2; tentatively, D is TRBD2 (6 bases). The CDR3 spans 14 residues. V was shortened by 6 bases and J by 0 bases, with 11 bases between the two germline ends. The germline gives CDR1 DFQATT, CDR2 SNEGSKA (reference sequence). CDR3 nucleotide sequence: TGCAGTGCCAGGGACTCCCCGAACACCGGGGAGCTGTTTTTT. This codes for CSARDSPNTGELFF.

In this sample, this clonotype turned up a few times. The chain couples TRBV7-9 to TRBJ2-7; D gene unclear. This CDR3 has 13 amino acids. The germline CDR1 and CDR2 sequences are SEHNR and FQNEAQ (reference sequence). The V and J ends lost 5 bases and 2 bases respectively, with 10 bases between them. Written as DNA, the CDR3 is TGTGCCAGCAGCCCAGACCTACCCTACGAGCAGTACTTC. Amino acids: CASSPDLPYEQYF.

This clonotype was found a few times. The genes are TRBV10-3 and TRBJ2-7, with D perhaps given as TRBD1 or TRBD2 (7 bases each). This CDR3 is 12 amino acids long. Germline values: CDR1 ENHRY, CDR2 SYGVKD. Trimming left V 7 bases short and J 5 bases short, with 12 bases between. The DNA for the CDR3 is TGTGCCATCAATCAGGGGGGGAACGAGCAGTACTTC. Translated, it gives CAINQGGNEQYF.

The chain carries TRBV10-3 and TRBJ2-1; D ambiguous. The germline gives CDR1 ENHRY, CDR2 SYGVKD. This CDR3 comprises 16 residues. Trimming left V 1 base short and J 0 bases short, with 10 bases between. Here the CDR3 DNA reads TGTGCCATCAGTGAGTTCGAGGAGAGCTCCTACAATGAGCAGTTCTTC. This sequence encodes CAISEFEESSYNEQFF.

This chain links TRBV28 with TRBJ2-7; TRBD1 agrees at 10 bases. Per germline, CDR1 MDHEN and CDR2 SYDVKM. V lost 8 bases and J lost 2; bases outside the gene matches: 6. CDR3 size: 14 residues. The CDR3 reads CASGTGDYTYEQYF. In DNA, the CDR3 is TGTGCCAGCGGGACAGGGGACTATACCTACGAGCAGTACTTC.

The rearrangement links TRBV18 to TRBJ1-2; TRBD1 aligns across 9 bases. V gave up 6 bases and J gave up 8 bases; unmatched junction bases: 7. Per germline, CDR1 KGHSH and CDR2 LQKENI. This CDR3 comprises 13 residues. The CDR3 sequence: CASSQQGAQGYTF. The CDR3, as DNA: TGTGCCAGCTCTCAACAGGGGGCGCAGGGCTACACCTTC.

A word on this clonotype: A read error may produce the germline difference seen at one junction end. This chain joins TRBV5-1 and TRBJ2-2; D possibly corresponds to TRBD2 (5 bases). From germline, CDR1 is SGHRS and CDR2 YFSETQ. The length of the CDR3 is 15 residues. This CDR3 reads CASSPEVANTGKLFF. For the CDR3, the DNA is TGCGCCAGCAGCCCCGAGGTGGCAAACACCGGGAAGCTGTTTTTT.

V and J are TRBV28 and TRBJ1-1; 8 positions match TRBD1. CDR3 length equals 14 residues. From germline, CDR1 is MDHEN and CDR2 SYDVKM. J lost 0 bases, V lost 8 bases, and 5 bases had no gene match. The chain's CDR3 is CASGRTGLNTEAFF. Here the CDR3 DNA reads TGTGCCAGCGGCAGGACAGGGCTGAACACTGAAGCTTTCTTT.